This TCR beta chain was sequenced during a study of chemoradiotherapy in HPV16-positive cancers. About this clone: What it recognizes is unknown.

Samples were taken several times over chemoradiotherapy. Measured with immunoSEQ multiplex PCR; TCRdb has only the in-frame clones, and not every one. The sample includes 15,000 to 20,000 clones, roughly 90% of them seen just once. Broader study findings: In HPV16-positive patients, HPV-responsive T-cell expansion tracked better recurrence-free survival. Functional assays defining HPV-specific T cells used only a couple of HPV16-positive patients. Candidate HPV-specific clones and E7-related TCR motifs grew in tumor during treatment.

The CDR3 is made up of 17 amino acids. The germline V gene encodes CDR1 MNHNS and CDR2 SASEGT. J lost 5 bases, V lost 4 bases, and 15 bases had no gene match. The source is a human donor with HPV-associated anogenital cancer. V gene TRBV6-1 combines with J gene TRBJ2-5; 8 bases map to TRBD2. This sample comprised blood, obtained from a patient who underwent chemoradiotherapy. CDR3 protein: CASSANPDWQRGETQYF. The CDR3 DNA reads as TGTGCCAGCAGTGCCAACCCGGACTGGCAGCGGGGGGAGACCCAGTACTTC.